These 27 T cell receptor beta chains share one sample of origin, sequenced in a study of shared clonotypes between healthy human individuals (dated by TCRdb to between 2020 and 2021). The library was built by means of the immunoSEQ multiplex PCR assay. TCRdb obtained this table from immuneACCESS and retained in-frame rearrangements with V and J assigned. These tables miss some clones; where compared with another copy, unresolved V genes account for less than half of the shortfall, and the remainder is unexplained. For this sample the table gives about 1 million clones, of which around 74% were detected only once. Of the sample, about 1.5% is held by the ten largest clones. Sample: memory CD4+ T cells sorted from blood. According to the study, the label for this sample's cell subset or site signals: CD45RA-negative fraction. These receptors were collected from a man younger than 30 in good health.

This chain uses TRBV11-3 with TRBJ2-1; 13 bases match TRBD2. V lost 4 bases to trimming and J lost 7 bases; unmatched junction nucleotides: 10. CDR3 length: 17 residues. In germline, CDR1 is SGHNT, CDR2 YENEEA. DNA for the CDR3: TGTGCCAGCAGCTCGCCCCCGGGACTAGCGGGGAGGAATGAGCAGTTCTTC. Residues: CASSSPPGLAGRNEQFF.

The chain combines TRBV5-1 with TRBJ2-7; tentatively, D is TRBD2 (6 bases). Germline lookup yields CDR1 SGHRS and CDR2 YFSETQ. V lost 3 bases and J 3 bases, leaving 13 bases between the germline ends. The CDR3 is made up of 14 amino acids. CDR3 loop: CASSSGLYDYEQYF. In nucleotides, the CDR3 is TGCGCCAGCAGCTCGGGACTGTATGACTACGAGCAGTACTTC.

About this clone itself: Other nucleotide sequences in the sample specify the same CDR3. The chain joins TRBV5-4 to TRBJ2-1; 7 bases align to TRBD1. After removal of 0 bases from V and 0 bases from J, the junction contained 3 bases not matched to a gene. The germline gives CDR1 SGHNT, CDR2 YYREEE (reference sequence). The CDR3 sequence is 16 residues long. The chain's CDR3 is CASSLVGQSSYNEQFF. DNA for the CDR3: TGTGCCAGCAGCTTGGTGGGACAGAGCTCCTACAATGAGCAGTTCTTC.

This clone was detected only once. The rearrangement uses TRBV11-3 and TRBJ2-3; 7 bases match TRBD2. CDR3 size: 16 residues. Unmatched junction bases numbered 8, after V lost 4 bases and J lost 1 base. Germline CDR1 SGHNT, CDR2 YENEEA. DNA for the CDR3: TGTGCCAGCAGCTCGATCGGGACTACCGGCACAGATACGCAGTATTTT. Encoded protein: CASSSIGTTGTDTQYF.

The chain employs TRBV13 and TRBJ2-7, with TRBD2 as a possible D gene (5 bases). From germline, CDR1 is PRHDT and CDR2 FYEKMQ (reference sequence). This CDR3 has 14 amino acids. V lost 0 bases, J lost 3 bases, and 9 bases lay in between. The CDR3 region is CASSLGGIGYEQYF. Written as DNA, the CDR3 is TGTGCCAGCAGCTTAGGCGGGATAGGCTACGAGCAGTACTTC.

Remarks on this clone: This specimen includes other DNA sequences encoding the same CDR3. V is TRBV5-1 and J is TRBJ2-3, with D possibly being TRBD2 (6 bases). This CDR3 is built from 14 residues. Per the germline V gene, CDR1 is SGHRS and CDR2 is YFSETQ. The ends were cut back, 0 bases at V and 5 bases at J, with 10 bases in the middle. CDR3 region: CASSLAGVGDTQYF. In nucleotides, the CDR3 is TGCGCCAGCAGCTTGGCGGGAGTGGGAGATACGCAGTATTTT.

This clone was counted between two and nine times. The chain uses TRBV27 and TRBJ1-6; no reliable D call. V shed 3 bases and J shed 13 bases, with 16 bases lying between them. This CDR3 is 14 amino acids long. Germline V gives CDR1 MNHEY, CDR2 SMNVEV (reference sequence). The DNA of the CDR3 is TGTGCCAGCAGTTTGACACCAGACTATACGCCCCTCCACTTT. Protein product: CASSLTPDYTPLHF.

This clone has at least ten counts. The rearrangement links TRBV15 to TRBJ1-2, with 10 bases matching TRBD1. Germline V gives CDR1 LNHNV, CDR2 YYDKDF (reference sequence). Trimming removed 4 bases from V and 4 bases from J; junction bases left unmatched: 3. This CDR3 has 14 amino acids. The CDR3 here is CATSTGQGLYGYTF. Here the CDR3 DNA reads TGTGCCACCAGCACGGGACAGGGGCTCTATGGCTACACCTTC. Filled out from reference TRBV15 and TRBJ1-2, the complete variable domain reads DAMVIQNPRYQVTQFGKPVTLSCSQTLNHNVMYWYQQKSSQAPKLLFHYYDKDFNNEADTPDNFQSRRPNTSFCFLDIRSPGLGDTAMYLCATSTGQGLYGYTFGSGTRLTVV.

The chain links TRBV7-9 to TRBJ2-5; TRBD1 is a possible D gene (6 bases). Germline CDR1 reads SEHNR; CDR2 reads FQNEAQ (reference sequence). Trimming took 5 bases from V and 1 from J, leaving 14 bases between them. This CDR3 region has 15 residues. Here the CDR3 reads CASSPGTSRQETQYF. The CDR3 nucleotides read TGTGCCAGCAGCCCCGGGACATCTCGCCAAGAGACCCAGTACTTC.

J is TRBJ1-2 and V is TRBV5-1; D not resolved. Trimming cost V 3 bases and J 4 bases, with 16 bases left between them. Germline-derived CDR1 and CDR2 are SGHRS and YFSETQ. The CDR3 has 15 residues. The CDR3 sequence: CASSWHTISSYGYTF. The CDR3, as DNA: TGCGCCAGCAGCTGGCATACGATCAGTAGCTATGGCTACACCTTC.

The chain carries TRBV6-5 and TRBJ2-7; 7 nucleotides match TRBD1. CDR1 MNHEY and CDR2 SVGAGI come from the germline V gene. Germline trimming cut 7 bases from V and 0 bases from J; bases unmatched to any gene: 6. The CDR3 is made up of 14 amino acids. This CDR3 reads CASTTGAFSYEQYF. CDR3 DNA sequence: TGTGCCAGCACCACAGGGGCTTTCTCCTACGAGCAGTACTTC.

CDR3 nucleotides: TGTGCCTGGAGCGCCCTGACTAGCGGGGGCCCCGGGGAGAGAGAGACCCAGTACTTC. Translation: CAWSALTSGGPGERETQYF. J is TRBJ2-5 and V is TRBV30; 12 positions agree with TRBD2. The CDR3 runs to 19 residues. The germline V gene has CDR1 GTSNPN and CDR2 SVGIG (reference sequence). V lost 3 bases, J lost 4 bases, and 18 bases stayed unmatched.

V and J are TRBV11-2 and TRBJ2-1, with a possible D match to TRBD2 (5 bases). Trimming removed 2 bases at V and 8 bases at J, with 16 bases between. CDR1 and CDR2 from the germline V gene are SGHAT and FQNNGV. This CDR3 has 15 residues. DNA of the CDR3: TGTGCCAGCAGCTTACAGCGGTCAAGTGGGGATGAGCAGTTCTTC. Protein: CASSLQRSSGDEQFF.

The rearrangement joins TRBV5-1 to TRBJ2-7; no clear D. The germline V gene encodes CDR1 SGHRS and CDR2 YFSETQ. This CDR3 is built from 15 residues. Deletions cut 0 bases from V and 2 bases from J, with 12 bases between. The CDR3 is CASSLAAQRTYEQYF. The CDR3 DNA sequence: TGCGCCAGCAGCTTGGCGGCACAAAGGACCTACGAGCAGTACTTC.

The rearrangement joins TRBV9 to TRBJ1-2; D possibly corresponds to TRBD1 (5 bases). Germline CDR1 SGDLS, CDR2 YYNGEE. V was pared by 3 bases and J by 3 bases, with 12 bases between. CDR3 size: 14 residues. CDR3 bases: TGTGCCAGCAGCGGAAGGGACCCACACTATGGCTACACCTTC. As protein: CASSGRDPHYGYTF. The full variable domain, completed using reference TRBV9 and TRBJ1-2, is DSGVTQTPKHLITATGQRVTLRCSPRSGDLSVYWYQQSLDQGLQFLIQYYNGEERAKGNILERFSAQQFPDLHSELNLSSLELGDSALYFCASSGRDPHYGYTFGSGTRLTVV.

The CDR3 spells CASREAGTNTEAFF. The CDR3 DNA follows: TGTGCCAGCAGGGAGGCAGGGACAAACACTGAAGCTTTCTTT. The rearrangement joins TRBV25-1 to TRBJ1-1; TRBD1 is a possible D gene (6 bases). V shed 6 bases and J shed 2 bases, with 13 bases lying between them. CDR3 length: 14 amino acids. Germline CDR1 MGHDK, CDR2 SYGVNS. The whole variable domain, remainder taken from reference TRBV25-1 and TRBJ1-1, is EADIYQTPRYLVIGTGKKITLECSQTMGHDKMYWYQQDPGMELHLIHYSYGVNSTEKGDLSSESTVSRIRTEHFPLTLESARPSHTSQYLCASREAGTNTEAFFGQGTRLTVV.

J is TRBJ1-2 and V is TRBV6-6; 7 nucleotides match TRBD1. Germline CDR1 MNHNY, CDR2 SVGAGI (reference sequence). J gave up 7 bases and V 2 bases, and 4 bases lay outside the gene matches. This CDR3 region has 13 residues. The CDR3 reads CASSYTDRAGYTF. The DNA of the CDR3 is TGTGCCAGCAGTTACACCGACAGGGCTGGCTACACCTTC.

The CDR3 region has the DNA TGTGCCAGCAGCTTAGAGGGGCGGGCCCATAATGAAAAACTGTTTTTT. It encodes CASSLEGRAHNEKLFF. V gene TRBV11-2 combines with J gene TRBJ1-4; tentative D call: TRBD1 (5 bases). The V gene's germline CDR1 is SGHAT and CDR2 FQNNGV. CDR3 size: 16 residues. The ends were cut back, 0 bases at V and 4 bases at J, with 12 bases in the middle.

This chain links TRBV5-6 with TRBJ2-5; D unresolved. V lost 4 bases and J 2 bases, leaving 18 bases between the germline ends. The germline V gene has CDR1 SGHDT and CDR2 YYEEEE. The CDR3 covers 16 residues. In DNA, the CDR3 is TGTGCCAGCAGCACGAATACCCGAGGTGGACAAGAGACCCAGTACTTC. Its protein is CASSTNTRGGQETQYF.

CDR3 bases: TGTGCCAGCAGCACGGACCTGAATGAGCAGTTCTTC. This sequence encodes CASSTDLNEQFF. The V call is TRBV5-4, the J call TRBJ2-1; D remains ambiguous. There are 12 residues in the CDR3. Trimming shortened V by 4 bases and J by 7 bases, and 9 bases separated the two germline ends. Per the germline V gene, CDR1 is SGHNT and CDR2 is YYREEE (reference sequence). Combining the CDR3 with reference TRBV5-4 and TRBJ2-1 gives the whole variable domain ETGVTQSPTHLIKTRGQQVTLRCSSQSGHNTVSWYQQALGQGPQFIFQYYREEENGRGNFPPRFSGLQFPNYSSELNVNALELDDSALYLCASSTDLNEQFFGPGTRLTVL.

A word on this clone: A much larger clone differs by one base, so this may be a read error. V and J are TRBV5-1 and TRBJ2-2, with 8 positions matching TRBD2. The ends lost 9 bases at V and 2 bases at J; junction bases unmatched: 6. Germline lookup yields CDR1 SGHRS and CDR2 YFSETQ. This CDR3 has 14 residues. CDR3 region: CATTGGRNTGELFF. CDR3 nucleotides: TGCGCCACCACGGGGGGGCGAAACACCGGGGAGCTGTTTTTT.

This rearrangement joins TRBV7-9 to TRBJ2-7, with TRBD1 matching 10 bases. Germline loops: CDR1 SEHNR, CDR2 FQNEAQ (reference sequence). This CDR3 has 15 residues. V trimming: 5 bases; J trimming: 4 bases; junction bases outside the gene matches: 8. The CDR3 spells CASSVPGQGIYEQYF. The DNA for the CDR3 is TGTGCCAGCAGCGTTCCGGGACAGGGGATTTACGAGCAGTACTTC.

Of note for this clone: Being one base from a much bigger clone, this may be a read error. The chain combines TRBV7-9 with TRBJ1-1; D gene uncertain. The CDR3 loop spans 13 amino acids. CDR1 and CDR2 from the germline V gene are SEHNR and FQNEAQ (reference sequence). V was shortened by 2 bases and J by 1 base, with 5 bases between the two germline ends. CDR3 coding DNA: TGTGCCAGCAGCTTACAGGCGAACACTGAAGCTTTCTTT. Amino acid sequence: CASSLQANTEAFF.

The DNA of the CDR3 is TGTGCCAGCATTGGGGGCGGAACCTATAATTCACCCCTCCACTTT. Encoded protein: CASIGGGTYNSPLHF. This chain links TRBV6-1 with TRBJ1-6; TRBD1 might be the D (6 bases). The CDR3 is 15 residues long. Trimming shortened V by 7 bases and J by 2 bases, and 12 bases separated the two germline ends. Germline loops: CDR1 MNHNS, CDR2 SASEGT.

The chain couples TRBV5-6 to TRBJ2-4; TRBD2 agrees at 14 bases. Looked up from germline, CDR1 is SGHDT and CDR2 is YYEEEE. Germline trimming cut 4 bases from V and 6 bases from J; bases unmatched to any gene: 6. The CDR3 loop spans 16 amino acids. CDR3 DNA: TGTGCCAGCAGCCCAGGACTAGCGGGAGGAAGAAACATTCAGTACTTC. Translating gives CASSPGLAGGRNIQYF. The whole variable domain, filled in from reference TRBV5-6 and TRBJ2-4, reads DAGVTQSPTHLIKTRGQQVTLRCSPKSGHDTVSWYQQALGQGPQFIFQYYEEEERQRGNFPDRFSGHQFPNYSSELNVNALLLGDSALYLCASSPGLAGGRNIQYFGAGTRLSVL.

The chain recombines TRBV28 with TRBJ1-1; D is possibly TRBD1 (5 bases). The germline V and J ends were trimmed by 3 bases and 5 bases, with 13 bases remaining between them. Germline V gene lookup returns CDR1 MDHEN and CDR2 SYDVKM. The CDR3 covers 14 residues. This chain's CDR3 is CASSLQGGWTEAFF. The CDR3 DNA reads TGTGCCAGCAGTTTGCAGGGAGGTTGGACTGAAGCTTTCTTT.

The chain employs TRBV18 and TRBJ1-1; weak D call: TRBD1 (5 bases). The germline gives CDR1 KGHSH, CDR2 LQKENI. The CDR3 spans 14 residues. Trimming took 3 bases from V and 1 from J, leaving 9 bases between them. As DNA, the CDR3 is TGTGCCAGCTCACCGGACACGAAGAACACTGAAGCTTTCTTT. It codes for CASSPDTKNTEAFF. Full variable domain (rest looked up from reference TRBV18 and TRBJ1-1): NAGVMQNPRHLVRRRGQEARLRCSPMKGHSHVYWYRQLPEEGLKFMVYLQKENIIDESGMPKERFSAEFPKEGPSILRIQQVVRGDSAAYFCASSPDTKNTEAFFGQGTRLTVV.